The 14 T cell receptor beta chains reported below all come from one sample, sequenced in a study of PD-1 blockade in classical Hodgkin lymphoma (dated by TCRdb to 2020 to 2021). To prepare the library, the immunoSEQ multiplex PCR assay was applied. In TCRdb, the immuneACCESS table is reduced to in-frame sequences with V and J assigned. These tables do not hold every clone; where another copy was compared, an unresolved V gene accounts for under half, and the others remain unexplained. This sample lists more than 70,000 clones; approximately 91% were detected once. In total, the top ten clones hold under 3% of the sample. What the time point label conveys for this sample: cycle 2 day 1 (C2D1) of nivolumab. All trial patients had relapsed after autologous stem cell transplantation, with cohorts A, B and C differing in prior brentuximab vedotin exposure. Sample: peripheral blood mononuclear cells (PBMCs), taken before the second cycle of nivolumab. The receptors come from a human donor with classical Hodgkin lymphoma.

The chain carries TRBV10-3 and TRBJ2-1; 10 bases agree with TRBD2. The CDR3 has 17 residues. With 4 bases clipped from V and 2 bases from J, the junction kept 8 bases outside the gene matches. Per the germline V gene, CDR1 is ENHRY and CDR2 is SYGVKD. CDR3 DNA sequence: TGTGCCATCAGTGTTAATAGGCTAGCGGGAGCCTACAATGAGCAGTTCTTC. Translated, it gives CAISVNRLAGAYNEQFF.

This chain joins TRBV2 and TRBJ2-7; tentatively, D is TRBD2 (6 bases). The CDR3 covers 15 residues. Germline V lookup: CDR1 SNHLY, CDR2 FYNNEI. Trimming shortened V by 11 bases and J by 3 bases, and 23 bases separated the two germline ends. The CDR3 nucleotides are TGTGCCTCAACGGCGGATCGGGCGGAGGGCTACGAGCAGTACTTC. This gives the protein CASTADRAEGYEQYF.

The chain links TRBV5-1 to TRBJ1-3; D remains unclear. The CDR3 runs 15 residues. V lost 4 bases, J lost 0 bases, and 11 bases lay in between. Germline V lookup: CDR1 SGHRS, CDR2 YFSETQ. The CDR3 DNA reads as TGCGCCAGCAGCCCGGACGGGAACTCTGGAAACACCATATATTTT. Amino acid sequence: CASSPDGNSGNTIYF.

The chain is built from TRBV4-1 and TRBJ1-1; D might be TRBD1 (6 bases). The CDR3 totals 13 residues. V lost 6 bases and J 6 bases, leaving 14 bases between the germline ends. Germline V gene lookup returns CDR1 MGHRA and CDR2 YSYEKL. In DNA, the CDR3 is TGCGCCAGCAGATTAACAGGGAGAGCTGAAGCTTTCTTT. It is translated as CASRLTGRAEAFF.

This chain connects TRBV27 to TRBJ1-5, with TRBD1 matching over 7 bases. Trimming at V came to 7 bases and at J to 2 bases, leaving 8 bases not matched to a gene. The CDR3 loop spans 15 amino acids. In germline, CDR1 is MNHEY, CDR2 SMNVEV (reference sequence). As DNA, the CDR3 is TGTGCCAGCAACCCGACAGGGACGGGCAATCAGCCCCAGCATTTT. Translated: CASNPTGTGNQPQHF.

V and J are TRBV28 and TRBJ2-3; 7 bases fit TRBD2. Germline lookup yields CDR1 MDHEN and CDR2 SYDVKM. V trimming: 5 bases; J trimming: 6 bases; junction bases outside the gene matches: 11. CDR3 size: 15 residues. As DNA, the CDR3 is TGTGCCAGCAGTAAAGCGGGACGTTCATGGGATACGCAGTATTTT. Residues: CASSKAGRSWDTQYF.

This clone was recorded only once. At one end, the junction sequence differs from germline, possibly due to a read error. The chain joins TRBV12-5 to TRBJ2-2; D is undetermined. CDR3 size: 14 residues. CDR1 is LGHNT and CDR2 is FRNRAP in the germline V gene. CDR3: CASRFESETGELFF. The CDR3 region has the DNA TGTGCTAGTCGTTTCGAGTCGGAGACCGGGGAGCTGTTTTTT.

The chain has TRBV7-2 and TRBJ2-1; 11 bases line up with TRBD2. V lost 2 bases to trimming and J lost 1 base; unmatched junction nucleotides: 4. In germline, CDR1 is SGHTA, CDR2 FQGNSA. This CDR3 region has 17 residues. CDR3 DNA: TGTGCCAGCAGCTTATCTAGCGGGAGGTATTCCTACAATGAGCAGTTCTTC. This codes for CASSLSSGRYSYNEQFF.

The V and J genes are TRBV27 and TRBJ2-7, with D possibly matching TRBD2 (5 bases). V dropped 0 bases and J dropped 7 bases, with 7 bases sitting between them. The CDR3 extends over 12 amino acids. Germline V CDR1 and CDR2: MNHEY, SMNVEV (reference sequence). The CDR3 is CASSLSRGEQYF. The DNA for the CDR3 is TGTGCCAGCAGTTTATCTCGCGGGGAGCAGTACTTC.

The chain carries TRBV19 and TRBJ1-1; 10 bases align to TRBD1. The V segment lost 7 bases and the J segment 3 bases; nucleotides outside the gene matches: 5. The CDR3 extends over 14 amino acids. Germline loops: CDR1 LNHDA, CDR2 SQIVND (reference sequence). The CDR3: CASTPGTGDTEAFF. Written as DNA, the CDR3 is TGTGCCAGTACCCCCGGGACAGGGGACACTGAAGCTTTCTTT.

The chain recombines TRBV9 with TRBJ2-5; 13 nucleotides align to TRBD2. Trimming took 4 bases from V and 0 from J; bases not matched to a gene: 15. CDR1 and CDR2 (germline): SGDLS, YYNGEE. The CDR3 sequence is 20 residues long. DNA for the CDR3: TGTGCCAGCAGCCCTGAGGCAGGGTTACTAGCGGGGGGGAACCAAGAGACCCAGTACTTC. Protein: CASSPEAGLLAGGNQETQYF.

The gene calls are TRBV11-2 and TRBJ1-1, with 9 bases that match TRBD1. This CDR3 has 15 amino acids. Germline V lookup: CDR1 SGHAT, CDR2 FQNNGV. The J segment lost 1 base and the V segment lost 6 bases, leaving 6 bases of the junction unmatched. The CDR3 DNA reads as TGTGCCAGCAGGGAGACAGGGGGATCGAACACTGAAGCTTTCTTT. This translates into CASRETGGSNTEAFF.

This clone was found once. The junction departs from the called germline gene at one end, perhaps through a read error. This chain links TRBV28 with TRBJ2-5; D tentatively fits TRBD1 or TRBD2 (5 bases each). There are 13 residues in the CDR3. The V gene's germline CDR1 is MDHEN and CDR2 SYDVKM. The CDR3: CASSLRQGEAQYF. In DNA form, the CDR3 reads TGTGCCAGCAGTTTAAGGCAGGGAGAGGCCCAGTACTTC.

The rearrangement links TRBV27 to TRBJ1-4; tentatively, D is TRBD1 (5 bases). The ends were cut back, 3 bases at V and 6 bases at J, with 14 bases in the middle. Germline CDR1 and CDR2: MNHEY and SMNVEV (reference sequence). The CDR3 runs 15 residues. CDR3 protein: CASSFMGLRDEKLFF. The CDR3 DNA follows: TGTGCCAGCAGTTTTATGGGGCTACGGGATGAAAAACTGTTTTTT.